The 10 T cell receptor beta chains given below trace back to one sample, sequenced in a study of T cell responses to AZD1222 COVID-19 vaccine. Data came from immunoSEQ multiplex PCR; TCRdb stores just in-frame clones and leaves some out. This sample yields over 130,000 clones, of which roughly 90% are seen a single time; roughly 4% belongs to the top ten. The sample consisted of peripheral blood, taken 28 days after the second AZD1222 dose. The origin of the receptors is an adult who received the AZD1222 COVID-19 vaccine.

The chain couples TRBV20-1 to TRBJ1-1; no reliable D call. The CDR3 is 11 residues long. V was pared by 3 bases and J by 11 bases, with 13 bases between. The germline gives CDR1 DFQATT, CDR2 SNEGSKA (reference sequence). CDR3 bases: TGCAGTGCTAGTCTATCTGGAGGGGCTTTCTTT. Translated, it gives CSASLSGGAFF.

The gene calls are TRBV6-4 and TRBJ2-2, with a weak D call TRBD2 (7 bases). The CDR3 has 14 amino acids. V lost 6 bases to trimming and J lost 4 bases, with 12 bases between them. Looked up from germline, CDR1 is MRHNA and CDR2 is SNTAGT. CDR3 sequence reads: CASSHREGTGELFF. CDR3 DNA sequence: TGTGCCAGCAGCCACAGGGAGGGCACCGGGGAGCTGTTTTTT.

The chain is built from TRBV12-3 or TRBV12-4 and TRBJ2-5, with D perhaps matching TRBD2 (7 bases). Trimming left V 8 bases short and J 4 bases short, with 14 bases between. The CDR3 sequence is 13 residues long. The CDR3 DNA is TGTGCCAGCGGGGGGGGCGCGTCAGAGACCCAGTACTTC. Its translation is CASGGGASETQYF.

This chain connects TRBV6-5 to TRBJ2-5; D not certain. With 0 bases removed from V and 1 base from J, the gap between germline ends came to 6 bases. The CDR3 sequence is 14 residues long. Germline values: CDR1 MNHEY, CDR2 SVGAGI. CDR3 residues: CASSYSRSQETQYF. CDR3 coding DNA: TGTGCCAGCAGTTACTCACGGAGCCAAGAGACCCAGTACTTC.

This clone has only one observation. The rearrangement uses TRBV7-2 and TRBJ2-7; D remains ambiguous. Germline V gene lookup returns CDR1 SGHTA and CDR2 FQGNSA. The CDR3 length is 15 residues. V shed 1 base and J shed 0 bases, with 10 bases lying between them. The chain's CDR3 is CASSLVGRNSYEQYF. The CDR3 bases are TGTGCCAGCAGCTTAGTTGGACGGAACTCCTACGAGCAGTACTTC.

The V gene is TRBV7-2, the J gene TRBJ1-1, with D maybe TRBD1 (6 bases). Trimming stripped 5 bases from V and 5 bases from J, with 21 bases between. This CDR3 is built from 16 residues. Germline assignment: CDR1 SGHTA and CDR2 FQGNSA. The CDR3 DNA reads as TGTGCCAGCAGCCTCTTAGGTCGGCAGGGGAGGACTGAAGCTTTCTTT. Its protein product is CASSLLGRQGRTEAFF.

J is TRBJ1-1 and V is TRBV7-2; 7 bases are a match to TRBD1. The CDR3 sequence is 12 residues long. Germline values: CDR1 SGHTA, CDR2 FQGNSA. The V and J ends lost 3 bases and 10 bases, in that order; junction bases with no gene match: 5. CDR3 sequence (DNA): TGTGCCAGCAGCTTGCACGCAGGGGGAGCTTTCTTT. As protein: CASSLHAGGAFF.

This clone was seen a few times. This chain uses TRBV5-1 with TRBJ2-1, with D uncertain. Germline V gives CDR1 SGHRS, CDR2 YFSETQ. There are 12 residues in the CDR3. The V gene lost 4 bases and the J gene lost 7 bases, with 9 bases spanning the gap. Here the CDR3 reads CASSGQQNEQFF. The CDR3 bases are TGCGCCAGCAGCGGGCAGCAAAATGAGCAGTTCTTC.

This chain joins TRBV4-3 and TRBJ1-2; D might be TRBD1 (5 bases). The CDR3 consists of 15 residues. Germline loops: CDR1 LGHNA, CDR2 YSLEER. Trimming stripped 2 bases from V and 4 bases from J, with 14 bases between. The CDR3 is CASSQRPGLGYGYTF. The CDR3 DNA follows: TGCGCCAGCAGCCAAAGGCCGGGGCTGGGCTATGGCTACACCTTC.

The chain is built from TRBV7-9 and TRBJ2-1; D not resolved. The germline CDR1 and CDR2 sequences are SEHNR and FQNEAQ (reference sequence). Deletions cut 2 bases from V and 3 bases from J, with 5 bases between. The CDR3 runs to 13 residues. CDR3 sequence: CASSLSNYNEQFF. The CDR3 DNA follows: TGTGCCAGCAGCTTATCGAACTACAATGAGCAGTTCTTC. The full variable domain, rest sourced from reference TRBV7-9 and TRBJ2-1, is DTGVSQNPRHKITKRGQNVTFRCDPISEHNRLYWYRQTLGQGPEFLTYFQNEAQLEKSRLLSDRFSAERPKGSFSTLEIQRTEQGDSAMYLCASSLSNYNEQFFGPGTRLTVL.